This T cell receptor beta chain was captured in a study of human T cells and chemical hapten exposure. General study results and limits: After DPC sensitization, TCRs above 1 in 1000 frequency showed no change.

Described time point: patch test 2, 6 weeks after DPC sensitization. Treatment given: therapeutic diphenylcyclopropenone sensitization with weekly scalp DPC. After removal of 3 bases from V and 0 bases from J, the junction contained 7 bases not matched to a gene. The germline gives CDR1 DFQATT, CDR2 SNEGSKA (reference sequence). This CDR3 region has 15 residues. In TCRdb, the RACE reads were re-called with MiXCR into one record per CDR3 protein. The sample has some 350,000 distinct CDR3 sequences, nearly 6.5% seen once. This clonotype was counted many times. Its specificity is unknown. This TCR derives from a woman aged 18-29 years with alopecia areata. Some clones in this sample may be carry-over from other donors' samples. This sequence joins TRBV20-1 and TRBJ2-5; 7 bases match TRBD2. The sequencing here drew on whole blood, taken in connection with sensitization to the hapten diphenylcyclopropenone (DPC). In DNA, the CDR3 is TGCAGTGCTAGGAGCCCTAGCGGACACCAAGAGACCCAGTACTTC. This codes for CSARSPSGHQETQYF.